This section outlines one TCR beta chain sequence together with its context. The data are from a study of blood T cell repertoires in COVID-19. Study as a whole: T cells, B-cell-depleted T cells, or PBMCs provided the cDNA or gDNA that served as material.

Per the study methods: Nucleated cell number was recorded as an estimate derived from reference gene primer amplification. TCRdb keeps only in-frame clones here, not all; method: immunoSEQ multiplex PCR. V, J and clone size derive from that table, while D and trimming were established from the DNA sequence. The table lists approximately 120,000 clones, 80% to 90% of them singletons. J lost 8 bases, V lost 0 bases, and 8 bases had no gene match. Germline CDR1 and CDR2: SGHRS and YFSETQ. This CDR3 has 16 residues. This sequence originates from a human donor in a cohort sampled during active COVID-19. Sequencing input: peripheral blood. The rearrangement uses TRBV5-1 and TRBJ2-4; TRBD1 matches at 10 bases. CDR3 residues: CASSLGRPGQGDIQYF. In nucleotides, the CDR3 is TGCGCCAGCAGCTTGGGCCGACCAGGACAGGGGGACATTCAGTACTTC.